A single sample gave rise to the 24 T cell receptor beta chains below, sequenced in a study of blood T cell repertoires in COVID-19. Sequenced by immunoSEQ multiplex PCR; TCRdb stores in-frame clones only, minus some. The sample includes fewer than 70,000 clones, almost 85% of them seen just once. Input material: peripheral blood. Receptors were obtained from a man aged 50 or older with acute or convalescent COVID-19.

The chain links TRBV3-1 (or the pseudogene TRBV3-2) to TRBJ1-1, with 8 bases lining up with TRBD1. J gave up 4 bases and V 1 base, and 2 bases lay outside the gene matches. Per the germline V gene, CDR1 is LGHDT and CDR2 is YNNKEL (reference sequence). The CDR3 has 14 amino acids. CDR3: CASSQGTGGTEAFF. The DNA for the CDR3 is TGTGCCAGCAGCCAAGGAACAGGGGGCACTGAAGCTTTCTTT.

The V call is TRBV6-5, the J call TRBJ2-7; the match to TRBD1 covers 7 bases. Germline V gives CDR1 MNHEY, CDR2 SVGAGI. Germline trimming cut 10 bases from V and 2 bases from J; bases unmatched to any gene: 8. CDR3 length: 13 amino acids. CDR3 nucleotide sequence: TGTGCCACTTCTTGGGACAGTCCCTACGAGCAGTACTTC. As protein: CATSWDSPYEQYF.

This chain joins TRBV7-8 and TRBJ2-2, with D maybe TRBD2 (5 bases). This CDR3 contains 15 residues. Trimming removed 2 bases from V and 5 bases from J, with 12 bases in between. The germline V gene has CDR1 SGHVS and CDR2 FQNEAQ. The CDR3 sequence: CASSLLVTGTGELFF. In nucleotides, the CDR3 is TGTGCCAGCAGCTTATTAGTTACGGGGACCGGGGAGCTGTTTTTT.

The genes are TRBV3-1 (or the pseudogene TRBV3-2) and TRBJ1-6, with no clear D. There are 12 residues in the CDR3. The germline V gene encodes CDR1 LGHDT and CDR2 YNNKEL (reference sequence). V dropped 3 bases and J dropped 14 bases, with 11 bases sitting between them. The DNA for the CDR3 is TGTGCCAGCAGCCATTCAGGCGAGACCCTCCACTTT. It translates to CASSHSGETLHF.

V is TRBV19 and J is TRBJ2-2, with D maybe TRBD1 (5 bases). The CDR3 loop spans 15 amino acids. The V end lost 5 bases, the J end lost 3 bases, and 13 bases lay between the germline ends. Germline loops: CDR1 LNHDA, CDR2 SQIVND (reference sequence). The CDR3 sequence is CASSSRERDTGELFF. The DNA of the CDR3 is TGTGCCAGTAGTTCCAGGGAAAGGGACACCGGGGAGCTGTTTTTT.

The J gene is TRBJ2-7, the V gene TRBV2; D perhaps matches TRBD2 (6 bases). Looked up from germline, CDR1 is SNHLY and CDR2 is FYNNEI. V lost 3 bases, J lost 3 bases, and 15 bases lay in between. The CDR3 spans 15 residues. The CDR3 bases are TGTGCCAGCAGTGAGAGTCTCTGGGGGGACTACGAGCAGTACGTC. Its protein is CASSESLWGDYEQYV.

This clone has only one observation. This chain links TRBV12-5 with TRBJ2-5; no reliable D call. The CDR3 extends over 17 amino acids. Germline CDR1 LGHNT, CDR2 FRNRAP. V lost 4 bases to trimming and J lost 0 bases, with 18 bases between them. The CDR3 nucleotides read TGTGCTAGTGGTTCCACCGTAGGTTCTAGGTACCAAGAGACCCAGTACTTC. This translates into CASGSTVGSRYQETQYF.

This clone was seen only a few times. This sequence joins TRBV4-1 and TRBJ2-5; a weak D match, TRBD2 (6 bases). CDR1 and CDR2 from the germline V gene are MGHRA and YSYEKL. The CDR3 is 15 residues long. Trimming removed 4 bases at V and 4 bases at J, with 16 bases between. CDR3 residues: CASSPYGTPGETQYF. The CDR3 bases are TGCGCCAGCAGCCCGTATGGGACTCCCGGAGAGACCCAGTACTTC.

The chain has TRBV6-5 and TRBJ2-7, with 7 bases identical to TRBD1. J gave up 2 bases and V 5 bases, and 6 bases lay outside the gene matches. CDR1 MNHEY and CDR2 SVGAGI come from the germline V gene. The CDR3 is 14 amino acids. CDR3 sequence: CASSPRQGTYEQYV. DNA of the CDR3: TGTGCCAGCAGTCCTCGACAGGGAACCTACGAGCAGTACGTC.

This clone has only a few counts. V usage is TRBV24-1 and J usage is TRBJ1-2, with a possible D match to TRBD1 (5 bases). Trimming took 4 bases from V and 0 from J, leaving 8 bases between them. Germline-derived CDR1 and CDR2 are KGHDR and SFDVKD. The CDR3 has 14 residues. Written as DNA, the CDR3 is TGTGCCACCAGTGAAACGACAGCTAACTATGGCTACACCTTC. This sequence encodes CATSETTANYGYTF.

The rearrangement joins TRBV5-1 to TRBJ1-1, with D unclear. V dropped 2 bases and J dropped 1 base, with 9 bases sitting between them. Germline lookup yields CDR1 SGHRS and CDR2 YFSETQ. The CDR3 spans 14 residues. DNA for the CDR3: TGCGCCAGCAGCTTAGAAAGCTGGAACACTGAAGCTTTCTTT. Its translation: CASSLESWNTEAFF.

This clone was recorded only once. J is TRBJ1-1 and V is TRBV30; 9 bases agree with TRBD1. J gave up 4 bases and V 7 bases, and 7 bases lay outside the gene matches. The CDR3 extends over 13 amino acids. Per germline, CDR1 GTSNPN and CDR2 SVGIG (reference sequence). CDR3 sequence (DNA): TGTGCCTACTTCGGGACAGGGCTCACTGAAGCTTTCTTT. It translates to CAYFGTGLTEAFF.

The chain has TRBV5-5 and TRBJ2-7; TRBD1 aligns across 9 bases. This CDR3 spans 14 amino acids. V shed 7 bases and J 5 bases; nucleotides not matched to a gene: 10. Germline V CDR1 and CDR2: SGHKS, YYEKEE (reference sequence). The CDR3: CASRRGTGLNEQYF. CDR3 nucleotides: TGTGCCAGCCGTCGGGGGACAGGGTTAAACGAGCAGTACTTC.

The CDR3 here is CASSIGDTGDHGYTF. The DNA of the CDR3 is TGTGCCAGTAGTATAGGAGACACAGGGGACCATGGCTACACCTTC. The chain couples TRBV19 to TRBJ1-2; 7 bases agree with TRBD1. This CDR3 spans 15 amino acids. V was pared by 1 base and J by 6 bases, with 8 bases of the junction left unmatched. Germline V gene data show CDR1 as LNHDA and CDR2 as SQIVND (reference sequence). The full variable domain, rest sourced from reference TRBV19 and TRBJ1-2, is DGGITQSPKYLFRKEGQNVTLSCEQNLNHDAMYWYRQDPGQGLRLIYYSQIVNDFQKGDIAEGYSVSREKKESFPLTVTSAQKNPTAFYLCASSIGDTGDHGYTFGSGTRLTVV.

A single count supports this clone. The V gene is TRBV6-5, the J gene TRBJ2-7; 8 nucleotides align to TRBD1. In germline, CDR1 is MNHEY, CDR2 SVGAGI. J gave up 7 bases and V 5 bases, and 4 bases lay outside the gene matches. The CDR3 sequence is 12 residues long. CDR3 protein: CASSPQGDEQYF. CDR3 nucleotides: TGTGCCAGCAGTCCACAGGGGGATGAGCAGTACTTC.

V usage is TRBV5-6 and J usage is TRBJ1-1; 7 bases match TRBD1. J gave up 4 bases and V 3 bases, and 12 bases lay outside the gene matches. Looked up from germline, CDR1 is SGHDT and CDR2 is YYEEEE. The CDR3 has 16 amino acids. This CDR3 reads CASSYLTGDWSTEAFF. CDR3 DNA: TGTGCCAGCAGCTACCTTACAGGGGATTGGAGCACTGAAGCTTTCTTT. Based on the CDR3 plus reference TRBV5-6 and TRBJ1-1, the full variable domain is DAGVTQSPTHLIKTRGQQVTLRCSPKSGHDTVSWYQQALGQGPQFIFQYYEEEERQRGNFPDRFSGHQFPNYSSELNVNALLLGDSALYLCASSYLTGDWSTEAFFGQGTRLTVV.

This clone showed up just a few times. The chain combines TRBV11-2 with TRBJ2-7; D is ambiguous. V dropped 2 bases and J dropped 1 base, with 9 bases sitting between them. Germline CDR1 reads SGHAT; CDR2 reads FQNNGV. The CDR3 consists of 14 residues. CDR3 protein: CASSLSQRSYEQYV. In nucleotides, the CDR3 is TGTGCCAGCAGCTTATCCCAGAGGTCCTACGAGCAGTACGTC.

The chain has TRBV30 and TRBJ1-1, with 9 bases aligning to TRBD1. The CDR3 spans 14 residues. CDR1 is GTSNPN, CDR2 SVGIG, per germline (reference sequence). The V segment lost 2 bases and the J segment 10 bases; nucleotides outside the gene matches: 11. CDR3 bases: TGTGCCTGGAGTTCGGGACAGGGTTTTTTTGGAGCTTTCTTT. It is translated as CAWSSGQGFFGAFF. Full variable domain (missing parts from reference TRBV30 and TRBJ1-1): SQTIHQWPATLVQPVGSPLSLECTVEGTSNPNLYWYRQAAGRGLQLLFYSVGIGQISSEVPQNLSASRPQDRQFILSSKKLLLSDSGFYLCAWSSGQGFFGAFFGQGTRLTVV.

CDR3 sequence reads: CASSDESDRGYSYEQYV. The CDR3 DNA sequence: TGTGCCAGCAGTGATGAGAGTGACAGGGGTTACTCCTACGAGCAGTACGTC. The chain employs TRBV2 and TRBJ2-7, with 8 bases fitting TRBD1. Trimming removed 3 bases from V and 0 bases from J; junction bases left unmatched: 10. Germline V gene sequence: CDR1 SNHLY, CDR2 FYNNEI. This CDR3 contains 17 residues.

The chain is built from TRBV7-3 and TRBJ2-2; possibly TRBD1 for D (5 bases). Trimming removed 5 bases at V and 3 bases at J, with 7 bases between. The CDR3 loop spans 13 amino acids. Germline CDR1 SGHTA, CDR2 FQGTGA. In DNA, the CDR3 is TGTGCCAGCAGCCCAGGGTACACCGGGGAGCTGTTTTTT. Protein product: CASSPGYTGELFF. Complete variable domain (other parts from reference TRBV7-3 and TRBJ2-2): GAGVSQTPSNKVTEKGKYVELRCDPISGHTALYWYRQSLGQGPEFLIYFQGTGAADDSGLPNDRFFAVRPEGSVSTLKIQRTERGDSAVYLCASSPGYTGELFFGEGSRLTVL.

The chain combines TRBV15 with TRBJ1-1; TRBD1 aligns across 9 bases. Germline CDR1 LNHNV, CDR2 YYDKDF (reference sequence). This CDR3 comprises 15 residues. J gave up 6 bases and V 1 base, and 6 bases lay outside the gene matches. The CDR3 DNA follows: TGTGCCACCAGCAGAGGAAGACAGGGGGGAGCTGAAGCTTTCTTT. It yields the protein CATSRGRQGGAEAFF.

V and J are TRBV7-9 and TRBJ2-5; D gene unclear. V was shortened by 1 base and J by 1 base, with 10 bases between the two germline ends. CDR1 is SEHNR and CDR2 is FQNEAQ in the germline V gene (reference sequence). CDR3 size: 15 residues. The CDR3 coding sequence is TGTGCCAGCAGCTTAGTAATTGCAGGCCAAGAGACCCAGTACTTC. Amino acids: CASSLVIAGQETQYF.

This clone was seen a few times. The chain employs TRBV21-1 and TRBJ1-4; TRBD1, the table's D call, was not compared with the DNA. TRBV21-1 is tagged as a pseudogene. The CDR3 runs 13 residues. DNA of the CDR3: TGTGCCAGCCCTACAGGGTGGAATGAAAAACTGTTTTTT. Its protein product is CASPTGWNEKLFF.

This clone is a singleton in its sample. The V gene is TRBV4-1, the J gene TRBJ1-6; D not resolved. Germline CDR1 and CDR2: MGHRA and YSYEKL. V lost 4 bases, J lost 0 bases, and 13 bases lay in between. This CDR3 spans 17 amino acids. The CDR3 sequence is CASSPGVPSSYNSPLHF. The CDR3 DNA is TGCGCCAGCAGCCCTGGAGTCCCGAGCTCCTATAATTCACCCCTCCACTTT.